Sequencing of this T cell receptor beta chain was carried out in a study of blood T cell repertoires in COVID-19. Method: immunoSEQ multiplex PCR; TCRdb's copy keeps in-frame clones and lacks some. The data show 200,000 to 300,000 clones, approximately 90% seen once. Sequenced: peripheral blood. This clonotype was obtained from a woman in her thirties with COVID-19, enrolled during active disease.

The CDR3 sequence is CASSLLTWDSFNTEAFF. CDR3 DNA sequence: TGTGCCAGCTCCCTACTTACATGGGACAGCTTTAACACTGAAGCTTTCTTT. This chain joins TRBV18 and TRBJ1-1; TRBD1 agrees at 7 bases. Germline V gene sequence: CDR1 KGHSH, CDR2 LQKENI. This CDR3 spans 17 amino acids. V lost 6 bases to trimming and J lost 2 bases; unmatched junction nucleotides: 15.